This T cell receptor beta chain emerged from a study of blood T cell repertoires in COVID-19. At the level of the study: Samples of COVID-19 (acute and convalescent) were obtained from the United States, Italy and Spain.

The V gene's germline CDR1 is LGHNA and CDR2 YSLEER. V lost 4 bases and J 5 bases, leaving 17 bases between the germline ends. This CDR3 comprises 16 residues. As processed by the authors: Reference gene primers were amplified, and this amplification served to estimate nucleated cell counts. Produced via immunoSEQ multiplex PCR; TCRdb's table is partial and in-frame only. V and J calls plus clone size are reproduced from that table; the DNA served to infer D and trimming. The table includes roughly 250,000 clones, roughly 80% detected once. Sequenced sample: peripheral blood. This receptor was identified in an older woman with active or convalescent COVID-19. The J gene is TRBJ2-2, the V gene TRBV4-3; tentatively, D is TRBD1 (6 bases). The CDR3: CASSPRLLTGTGELFF. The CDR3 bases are TGCGCCAGCAGCCCTCGCCTCTTGACAGGAACCGGGGAGCTGTTTTTT.